This is a list of T cell receptor beta chains from one sample in a study of human T cells and chemical hapten exposure. From the RACE reads, TCRdb called clonotypes with MiXCR, one entry per CDR3 protein. The sample includes more than 250,000 distinct CDR3 sequences, 7% to 10% seen only once; the top ten take about 2.5%. The sample here was whole blood, taken in connection with sensitization to the hapten diphenylcyclopropenone (DPC). These receptors were taken from a woman in her forties with alopecia areata. Some clones in this sample may be carry-over from other donors' samples. Both conserved end residues are part of each CDR3. Each record gives: D gene, J gene, V gene, clone size, CDR3 DNA, CDR3 protein. D genes are given only for firm matches. Where a row states a size, it is once, few, many or the class of an expanded clone; other rows omit it.

d_gene: .
j_gene: TRBJ2-6
v_gene: TRBV4-3
abundance: many
CDR3nt: TGCGCCAGCAGCCAAGAGTTTGGGGCCAACGTCCTGACTTTC
CDR3aa: CASSQEFGANVLTF

d_gene: TRBD2
j_gene: TRBJ2-7
v_gene: TRBV28
abundance: .
CDR3nt: TGTGCCAGCAGTTTTGAGGCGGGAGGAAGGTACGAGCAGTACTTC
CDR3aa: CASSFEAGGRYEQYF

d_gene: .
j_gene: TRBJ1-2
v_gene: TRBV10-3
abundance: few
CDR3nt: TGTGCCATCAGCTCTCATGGAGACACCTATGGCTACACCTTC
CDR3aa: CAISSHGDTYGYTF

d_gene: .
j_gene: TRBJ2-5
v_gene: TRBV3-1
abundance: many
CDR3nt: TGTGCCAGCAGCCAAGTCAGGGAGACCCAGTACTTC
CDR3aa: CASSQVRETQYF

d_gene: .
j_gene: TRBJ2-5
v_gene: TRBV10-3
abundance: .
CDR3nt: TGTGCCATCAGCCAAACTGAGGGGACCCAGTACTTC
CDR3aa: CAISQTEGTQYF

d_gene: TRBD1
j_gene: TRBJ1-1
v_gene: TRBV6-5
abundance: .
CDR3nt: TGTGCCAGCAGTTACTCTTCAGGGGGCACTGAAGCTTTCTTT
CDR3aa: CASSYSSGGTEAFF

d_gene: TRBD2
j_gene: TRBJ2-2
v_gene: TRBV27
abundance: few
CDR3nt: TGTGCCAGCAGTTTTTGGCTAGCGGGACCCGGGGAGCTGTTTTTT
CDR3aa: CASSFWLAGPGELFF

d_gene: .
j_gene: TRBJ1-4
v_gene: TRBV4-3
abundance: many
CDR3nt: TGCGCCAGCAGCTTAAGGCCTAGGAATGAAAAACTGTTTTTT
CDR3aa: CASSLRPRNEKLFF

d_gene: TRBD1
j_gene: TRBJ1-5
v_gene: TRBV6-1
abundance: .
CDR3nt: TGTGCCAGCAGTGAAACAGGGGTCGGGCAGCCCCAGCATTTT
CDR3aa: CASSETGVGQPQHF

d_gene: .
j_gene: TRBJ2-7
v_gene: TRBV6-2/TRBV6-3
abundance: .
CDR3nt: TGTGCCAGCACTACTCAGGCTGCGTACTCCTACGAGCAGTACTTC
CDR3aa: CASTTQAAYSYEQYF

d_gene: .
j_gene: TRBJ1-2
v_gene: TRBV28
abundance: .
CDR3nt: TGTGCCAGCAGTTTAGGGGTGCGGAGCCATGGCTACACCTTC
CDR3aa: CASSLGVRSHGYTF

d_gene: .
j_gene: TRBJ2-3
v_gene: TRBV7-2
abundance: .
CDR3nt: TGTGCCAGCAGCGCCCGCCAGACGCAGTATTTT
CDR3aa: CASSARQTQYF

d_gene: .
j_gene: TRBJ2-7
v_gene: TRBV4-1
abundance: .
CDR3nt: TGCGCCAGCAGCCAGGCTACAGCTTACAGCTCCTACGAGCAGTACTTC
CDR3aa: CASSQATAYSSYEQYF

d_gene: .
j_gene: TRBJ2-3
v_gene: TRBV4-3
abundance: .
CDR3nt: TGCGCCAGCAGCCAGCAGGTTCGAACTGATACGCAGTATTTT
CDR3aa: CASSQQVRTDTQYF

d_gene: .
j_gene: TRBJ2-7
v_gene: TRBV20-1
abundance: few
CDR3nt: TGCAGTGCTGCAGTGATTACCTCCTACGAGCAGTACTTC
CDR3aa: CSAAVITSYEQYF

d_gene: .
j_gene: TRBJ1-1
v_gene: TRBV19
abundance: .
CDR3nt: TGTGCCATTAGTATCTCCTGGACGGGAGCTTTCTTT
CDR3aa: CAISISWTGAFF

d_gene: .
j_gene: TRBJ1-1
v_gene: TRBV3-1
abundance: .
CDR3nt: TGTGCCAGCAGCCAAACGGTGGAACGGACTGAAGCTTTCTTT
CDR3aa: CASSQTVERTEAFF

d_gene: .
j_gene: TRBJ2-7
v_gene: TRBV28
abundance: .
CDR3nt: TGTGCCAGCAGTTTATGGGGGAGCGGAGGCGAGCAGTACTTC
CDR3aa: CASSLWGSGGEQYF

d_gene: .
j_gene: TRBJ2-5
v_gene: TRBV6-2/TRBV6-3
abundance: .
CDR3nt: TGTGCCAGCAGTTACCCAAGCGGTCTGGGACACCAGTACTTC
CDR3aa: CASSYPSGLGHQYF

d_gene: .
j_gene: TRBJ2-7
v_gene: TRBV7-2
abundance: many
CDR3nt: TGTGCCAGCAGCTTGCAAGGGGGGGCGTCCTACGAGCAGTACTTC
CDR3aa: CASSLQGGASYEQYF

d_gene: .
j_gene: TRBJ1-2
v_gene: TRBV6-4
abundance: .
CDR3nt: TGTGCCAGCAGTGCAGGGACTGGCTACACCTTC
CDR3aa: CASSAGTGYTF

d_gene: .
j_gene: TRBJ2-5
v_gene: TRBV28
abundance: .
CDR3nt: TGTGCCAGCAGTTTGGCGGGACAGATCCACTTC
CDR3aa: CASSLAGQIHF

d_gene: .
j_gene: TRBJ2-5
v_gene: TRBV5-5
abundance: few
CDR3nt: TGTGCCAGCAGCGTGACGGGACTCGGAGAGACCCAGTACTTC
CDR3aa: CASSVTGLGETQYF

d_gene: TRBD1
j_gene: TRBJ2-1
v_gene: TRBV4-3
abundance: .
CDR3nt: TGCGCCAGCAGCCAAGATTTGACAGGGGCCTACAATGAGCAGTTCTTC
CDR3aa: CASSQDLTGAYNEQFF

d_gene: .
j_gene: TRBJ2-5
v_gene: TRBV21-1
abundance: .
CDR3nt: TGTGCCAGCAGCCGACGTTCCCGGGGGGTCCAAGAGACCCAGTACTTC
CDR3aa: CASSRRSRGVQETQYF

d_gene: .
j_gene: TRBJ2-2
v_gene: TRBV6-4
abundance: many
CDR3nt: TGTGCCAGCAGTGAGTCGGGATGGAACACCGGGGAGCTGTTTTTT
CDR3aa: CASSESGWNTGELFF

d_gene: .
j_gene: TRBJ2-7
v_gene: TRBV11-2
abundance: many
CDR3nt: TGTGCCAGCAGCATGCTAGCGAGTGAGCAGTACTTC
CDR3aa: CASSMLASEQYF

d_gene: TRBD2
j_gene: TRBJ2-1
v_gene: TRBV6-2/TRBV6-3
abundance: .
CDR3nt: TGTGCCAGCGGGGGTCGGGAGGGCCAGTACAATGAGCAGTTCTTC
CDR3aa: CASGGREGQYNEQFF

d_gene: TRBD1
j_gene: TRBJ1-2
v_gene: TRBV5-5
abundance: .
CDR3nt: TGTGCCAGCAGCTTCACAGGGGACTATGGCTACACCTTC
CDR3aa: CASSFTGDYGYTF

d_gene: .
j_gene: TRBJ2-3
v_gene: TRBV20-1
abundance: few
CDR3nt: TGCAGTGCTCTAGAGGGATTCACAGATACGCAGTATTTT
CDR3aa: CSALEGFTDTQYF

d_gene: .
j_gene: TRBJ1-1
v_gene: TRBV12-3/TRBV12-4
abundance: few
CDR3nt: TGTGCCAGCAGTTTAGCAAGGGCTTCGGGGGAAGCTTTCTTT
CDR3aa: CASSLARASGEAFF

d_gene: TRBD2
j_gene: TRBJ2-3
v_gene: TRBV5-1
abundance: .
CDR3nt: TGCGCCAGCAGCTTGGCCGCGGGACTAGCGGGAGGGCCCTCAGGTACGCAGTATTTT
CDR3aa: CASSLAAGLAGGPSGTQYF

d_gene: TRBD2
j_gene: TRBJ2-1
v_gene: TRBV20-1
abundance: few
CDR3nt: TGCAGTGCCTACTTCGCGGGAGGTCACAATGAGCAGTTCTTC
CDR3aa: CSAYFAGGHNEQFF

d_gene: TRBD2
j_gene: TRBJ2-7
v_gene: TRBV7-2
abundance: few
CDR3nt: TGTGCCAGCAGCGTGGTTAGCGGGCGCTACGAGCAGTACTTC
CDR3aa: CASSVVSGRYEQYF

d_gene: .
j_gene: TRBJ2-7
v_gene: TRBV4-1
abundance: .
CDR3nt: TGCGCCAGCAGCCAAGATCCGGTCGGATCCTACGAGCAGTACTTC
CDR3aa: CASSQDPVGSYEQYF

d_gene: TRBD1
j_gene: TRBJ1-2
v_gene: TRBV20-1
abundance: many
CDR3nt: TGCAGTGCTAGAGATCGTGGTATATTGAGGGGGACAGGGATAGGTGGCTACTATGGCTACACCTTC
CDR3aa: CSARDRGILRGTGIGGYYGYTF

d_gene: .
j_gene: TRBJ2-7
v_gene: TRBV20-1
abundance: .
CDR3nt: TGCAGTGCTAGACATTCTCCGGGACCGATCTCCTACGAGCAGTACTTC
CDR3aa: CSARHSPGPISYEQYF

d_gene: .
j_gene: TRBJ1-6
v_gene: TRBV6-2/TRBV6-3
abundance: .
CDR3nt: TGTGCCAGCAGTTACCCGGTTTGGGTACTCCACTTT
CDR3aa: CASSYPVWVLHF

d_gene: .
j_gene: TRBJ2-5
v_gene: TRBV28
abundance: few
CDR3nt: TGTGCCAGCAGCAGACTAGTCCAAGAGACCCAGTACTTC
CDR3aa: CASSRLVQETQYF

d_gene: .
j_gene: TRBJ2-1
v_gene: TRBV20-1
abundance: many
CDR3nt: TGCAGTGCTCCTCCTCAGGAAAGATTCCACAATGAGCAGTTCTTC
CDR3aa: CSAPPQERFHNEQFF

d_gene: TRBD1
j_gene: TRBJ2-3
v_gene: TRBV6-5
abundance: .
CDR3nt: TGTGCCAGCAGGGGACAGGGTCCGGGTACGCAGTATTTT
CDR3aa: CASRGQGPGTQYF

d_gene: .
j_gene: TRBJ2-2
v_gene: TRBV29-1
abundance: .
CDR3nt: TGCAGCGTTCGCACAGGGCTCAACACCGGGGAGCTGTTTTTT
CDR3aa: CSVRTGLNTGELFF

d_gene: .
j_gene: TRBJ2-1
v_gene: TRBV5-1
abundance: .
CDR3nt: TGCGCCAGCAGCAACCGCCCGAGTGACAATGAGCAGTTCTTC
CDR3aa: CASSNRPSDNEQFF

d_gene: .
j_gene: TRBJ2-3
v_gene: TRBV5-1
abundance: .
CDR3nt: TGCGCCAGCAGGTTGGGCCAGAGCACAGATACGCAGTATTTT
CDR3aa: CASRLGQSTDTQYF

d_gene: .
j_gene: TRBJ1-1
v_gene: TRBV2
abundance: .
CDR3nt: TGTGCCAGCAGTGAAAATGATTCAACAGAAGCTTTCTTT
CDR3aa: CASSENDSTEAFF